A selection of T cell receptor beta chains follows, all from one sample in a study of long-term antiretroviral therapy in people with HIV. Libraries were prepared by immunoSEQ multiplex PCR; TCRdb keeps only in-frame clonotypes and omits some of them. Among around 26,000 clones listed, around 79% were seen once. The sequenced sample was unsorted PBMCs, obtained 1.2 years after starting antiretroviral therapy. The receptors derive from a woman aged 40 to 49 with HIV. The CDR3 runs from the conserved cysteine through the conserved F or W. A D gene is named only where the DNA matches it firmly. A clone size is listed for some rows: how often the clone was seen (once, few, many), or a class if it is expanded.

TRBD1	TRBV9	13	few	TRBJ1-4	TGTGCCAGCAGCGCCGGAGGGGGCAATGGACTGTTTTTT	CASSAGGGNGLFF
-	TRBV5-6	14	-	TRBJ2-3	TGTGCCAGCAGCTTGAAAGGATACACAGATACGCAGTATTTT	CASSLKGYTDTQYF
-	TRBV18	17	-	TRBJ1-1	TGTGCCAGCTCCGACGGGATATATGGAGCTTCGGACACTGAAGCTTTCTTT	CASSDGIYGASDTEAFF
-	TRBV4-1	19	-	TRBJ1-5	TGCGCCAGCAGCCGGGTTTCTGAGGCCGACCCCCAAGCCAATCAGCCCCAGCATTTT	CASSRVSEADPQANQPQHF
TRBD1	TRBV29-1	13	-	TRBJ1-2	TGCAGCGTTGACGGTCAGGGGGCGAGTGGCTACACCTTC	CSVDGQGASGYTF
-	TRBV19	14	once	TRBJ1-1	TGTGCCAGTAGTATGGACTCGGCCGGCCGCGCAGCTTTCTTT	CASSMDSAGRAAFF
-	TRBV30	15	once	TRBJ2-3	TGTGCCTGGAAAAAAACCGGGGGATTCACAGATACGCAGTATTTT	CAWKKTGGFTDTQYF
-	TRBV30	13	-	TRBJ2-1	TGTGCCTGGACCCCCAGCCCCTACAATGAGCAGTTCTTC	CAWTPSPYNEQFF
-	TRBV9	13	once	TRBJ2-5	TGTGCCAGCAGCGAGGGTGCTTTTGGGACCCAGTACTTC	CASSEGAFGTQYF
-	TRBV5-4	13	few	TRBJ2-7	TGTGCCAGCAGCCCCATGCCTGCCTACGAGCAGTACTTC	CASSPMPAYEQYF
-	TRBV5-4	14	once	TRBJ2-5	TGTGCCAGCAGCTTGGAAGAACGTGGCGAGACCCAGTACTTC	CASSLEERGETQYF
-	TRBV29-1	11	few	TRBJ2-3	TGCAGCGCAAGGGGTCCAGATACGCAGTATTTT	CSARGPDTQYF
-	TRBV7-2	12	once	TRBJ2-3	TGTGCCAGCAGCTTAGCTGCAGATACGCAGTATTTT	CASSLAADTQYF
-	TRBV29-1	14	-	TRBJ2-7	TGCAGCGTTGCTGAACTAGTGGGGGCCTACGAGCAGTACTTC	CSVAELVGAYEQYF
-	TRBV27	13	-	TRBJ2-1	TGTGCCAGCAGTCAGACTAGTTTCAATGAGCAGTTCTTC	CASSQTSFNEQFF
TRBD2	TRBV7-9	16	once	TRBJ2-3	TGTGCCAGCAGCTCAACTAGCGGGAGATCCACAGATACGCAGTATTTT	CASSSTSGRSTDTQYF
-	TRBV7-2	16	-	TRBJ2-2	TGTGCCAGCAGCCCTGACAGGCCTCCGAACACCGGGGAGCTGTTTTTT	CASSPDRPPNTGELFF
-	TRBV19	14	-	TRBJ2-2	TGTGCCAGTAGTATCGCCGGGACGACCGGGGAGCTGTTTTTT	CASSIAGTTGELFF
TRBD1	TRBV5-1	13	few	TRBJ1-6	TGCGCCAGCAGGGATGACAGGGATTCACCCCTCCACTTT	CASRDDRDSPLHF
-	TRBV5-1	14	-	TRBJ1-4	TGCGCCAGCAGCTTGTCGGGGGCACGGGAAAAACTGTTTTTT	CASSLSGAREKLFF
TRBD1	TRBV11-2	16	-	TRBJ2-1	TGTGCCAGCAGCTGGGGACAGGGTAACTCCTACAATGAGCAGTTCTTC	CASSWGQGNSYNEQFF
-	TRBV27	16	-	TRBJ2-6	TGTGCCAGCAGTGCCCCGACAGGCTCGAGGGCCAACGTCCTGACTTTC	CASSAPTGSRANVLTF
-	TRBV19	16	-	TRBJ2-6	TGTGCCAGTAGTATTTCTCAGGCCTCTGGGGCCAACGTCCTGACTTTC	CASSISQASGANVLTF
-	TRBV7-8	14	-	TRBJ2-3	TGTGCCAGCAGCTTACTGCGGGTTACAGATACGCAGTATTTT	CASSLLRVTDTQYF
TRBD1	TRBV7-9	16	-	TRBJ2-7	TGTGCCAGCAGCGCGCTTCCCGGGACAGGTTCCTACGAGCAGTACTTC	CASSALPGTGSYEQYF
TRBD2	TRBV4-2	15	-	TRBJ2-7	TGTGCCAGCAGCCGTGATCTGCGGGGGGACTACGAGCAGTACTTC	CASSRDLRGDYEQYF
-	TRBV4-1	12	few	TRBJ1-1	TGCGCCAGCAGCCAAGGAGGGACGGGGGCTTTCTTT	CASSQGGTGAFF
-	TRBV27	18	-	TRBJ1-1	TGTGCCAGCCAACCAGCGGGGGGCACGGGCGCCCCAAACACTGAAGCTTTCTTT	CASQPAGGTGAPNTEAFF
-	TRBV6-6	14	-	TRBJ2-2	TGTGCCAGCAAACCCAGGACGAACACCGGGGAGCTGTTTTTT	CASKPRTNTGELFF
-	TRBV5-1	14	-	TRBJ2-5	TGCGCCAGCAGCTCCGGGACGACCCAAGAGACCCAGTACTTC	CASSSGTTQETQYF
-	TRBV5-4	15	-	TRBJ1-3	TGTGCCAGCAGCTTGGACCGGGGGCTTGGAAACACCATATATTTT	CASSLDRGLGNTIYF
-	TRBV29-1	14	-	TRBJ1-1	TGCAGCGTTGAAGGGGGGACATGGGTAGGTGAAGCTTTCTTT	CSVEGGTWVGEAFF
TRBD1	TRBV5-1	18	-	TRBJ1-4	TGCGCCAGCAGCCCCGAGCGGACAGGGAGGCCGACTAATGAAAAACTGTTTTTT	CASSPERTGRPTNEKLFF
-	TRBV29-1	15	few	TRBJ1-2	TGCAGCGTTGTGGGGGGCACAGTTCTGGACTATGGCTACACCTTC	CSVVGGTVLDYGYTF
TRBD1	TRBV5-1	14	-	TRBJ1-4	TGCGCCAGCAGCTTGGACGGGACAGGAGAAAAACTGTTTTTT	CASSLDGTGEKLFF
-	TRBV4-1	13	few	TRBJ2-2	TGCGCCAGCAGCTTGACAGGAACCGGGGAGCTGTTTTTT	CASSLTGTGELFF
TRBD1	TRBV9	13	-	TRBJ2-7	TGTGCCAGCAGCGTAGACAGGGGTCTCGAGCAGTACTTC	CASSVDRGLEQYF
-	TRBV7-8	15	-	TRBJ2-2	TGTGCCAGCAGCTTAAAACTCCTGAACACCGGGGAGCTGTTTTTT	CASSLKLLNTGELFF
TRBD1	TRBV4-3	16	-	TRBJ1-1	TGCGCCAGCAGCCAAGCCCTACAGGGGACAAGGACTGAAGCTTTCTTT	CASSQALQGTRTEAFF
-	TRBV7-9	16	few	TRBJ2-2	TGTGCCAGCAGCTCGGGAACTAATAGGGACACCGGGGAGCTGTTTTTT	CASSSGTNRDTGELFF
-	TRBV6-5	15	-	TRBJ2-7	TGTGCCAGCAGTCTAAAGGGGACCAACGGAGGCGAGCAGTACTTC	CASSLKGTNGGEQYF
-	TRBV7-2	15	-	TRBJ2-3	TGTGCCAGCAGCTTAGCGAGGCAGTTCACAGATACGCAGTATTTT	CASSLARQFTDTQYF
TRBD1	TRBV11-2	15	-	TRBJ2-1	TGTGCCAGCAGCTTAGGACAGGGGAATAATGATGAGCAGTTCTTC	CASSLGQGNNDEQFF
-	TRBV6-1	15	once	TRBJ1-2	TGTGCCAGCAGAGACACAGGGACCAGAACCTATGGCTACACCTTC	CASRDTGTRTYGYTF
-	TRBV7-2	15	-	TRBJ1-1	TGTGCCAGCAGCTTAAATCCCGCAGGAGGGACTGAAGCTTTCTTT	CASSLNPAGGTEAFF
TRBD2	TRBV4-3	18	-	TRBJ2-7	TGCGCCAGCAGCCAAGAAGAGGGACTAGCGGGGTTTAATTACGAGCAGTACTTC	CASSQEEGLAGFNYEQYF
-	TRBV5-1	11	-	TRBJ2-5	TGCGCCAGCAGCCGTCAAGAGACCCAGTACTTC	CASSRQETQYF
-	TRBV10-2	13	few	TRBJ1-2	TGCGCCAGCAGTCCGGGGCTACTCTATGGCTACACCTTC	CASSPGLLYGYTF
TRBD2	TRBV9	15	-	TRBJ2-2	TGTGCCAGCAGCCTCGACGGGGGGTATAGCGGGGAGCTGTTTTTT	CASSLDGGYSGELFF
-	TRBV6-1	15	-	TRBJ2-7	TGTGCCAGCAGTGAGCGGGACTGGAGCTCCTACGAGCAGTACTTC	CASSERDWSSYEQYF
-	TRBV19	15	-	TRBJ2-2	TGTGCCAGTAGTATCGCTAGCCCAGGGACCGGGGAGCTGTTTTTT	CASSIASPGTGELFF
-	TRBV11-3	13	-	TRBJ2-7	TGTGCCAGCAGCTTGGCCCCGGCCTACGAGCAGTACTTC	CASSLAPAYEQYF
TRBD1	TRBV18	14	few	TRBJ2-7	TGTGCCAGCTCACCACCGGGACAGGGCAACGAGCAGTACTTC	CASSPPGQGNEQYF
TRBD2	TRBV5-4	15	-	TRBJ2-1	TGTGCCAGCAGCCCCCTGGGGGCGGGAGGGGGTGAGCAGTTCTTC	CASSPLGAGGGEQFF
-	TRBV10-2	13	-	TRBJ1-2	TGCGCCAGCAGTGAGGCAGAGAACTATGGCTACACCTTC	CASSEAENYGYTF
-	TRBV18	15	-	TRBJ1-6	TGTGCCAGCTCACCAGTTGAGGCAGACAATTCACCCCTCCACTTT	CASSPVEADNSPLHF
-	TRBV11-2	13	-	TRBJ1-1	TGTGCCAGCAGCTTAGAAGTGAACACTGAAGCTTTCTTT	CASSLEVNTEAFF
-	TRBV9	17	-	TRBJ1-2	TGTGCCAGCAGCTCCGCACCTGGGGGGGCGGTTAACTATGGCTACACCTTC	CASSSAPGGAVNYGYTF
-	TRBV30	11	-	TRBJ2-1	TGTGCCTGGAGTGGGTCCAATGAGCAGTTCTTC	CAWSGSNEQFF
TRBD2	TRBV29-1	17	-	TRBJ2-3	TGCAGCGTTGGGGGACTAGCGGGAGGGGGGGGAGCAGATACGCAGTATTTT	CSVGGLAGGGGADTQYF